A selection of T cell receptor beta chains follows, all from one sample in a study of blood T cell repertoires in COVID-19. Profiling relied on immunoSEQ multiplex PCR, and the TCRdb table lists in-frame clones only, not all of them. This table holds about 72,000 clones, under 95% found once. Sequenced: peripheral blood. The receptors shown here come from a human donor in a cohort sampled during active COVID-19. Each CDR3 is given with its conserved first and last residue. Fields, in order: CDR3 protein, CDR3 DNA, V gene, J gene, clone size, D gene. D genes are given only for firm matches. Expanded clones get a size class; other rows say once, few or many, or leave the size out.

cdr3_aa: CASSAQRISTDTQYF
cdr3_nt: TGTGCCAGCAGCGCACAAAGAATTAGCACAGATACGCAGTATTTT
v_call: TRBV9
j_call: TRBJ2-3
clone_size: NA
d_call: NA

cdr3_aa: CASSASTGTATDTQYF
cdr3_nt: TGTGCCAGCAGCGCGAGTACCGGGACAGCTACAGATACGCAGTATTTT
v_call: TRBV9
j_call: TRBJ2-3
clone_size: NA
d_call: TRBD1

cdr3_aa: CASSLDQAGQKLFF
cdr3_nt: TGTGCCAGCAGCTTAGATCAGGCTGGGCAAAAACTGTTTTTT
v_call: TRBV7-2
j_call: TRBJ1-4
clone_size: NA
d_call: NA

cdr3_aa: CASSSGLAGVHSYNEQFF
cdr3_nt: TGTGCCAGCAGCTCTGGACTAGCGGGAGTTCACTCCTACAATGAGCAGTTCTTC
v_call: TRBV7-3
j_call: TRBJ2-1
clone_size: once
d_call: TRBD2

cdr3_aa: CASSSPRGFALYEQYF
cdr3_nt: TGTGCCAGCAGTTCCCCTAGGGGCTTCGCCCTGTACGAGCAGTACTTC
v_call: TRBV28
j_call: TRBJ2-7
clone_size: NA
d_call: NA

cdr3_aa: CASSLNSLAGETQYF
cdr3_nt: TGCGCCAGCAGCCTCAATTCACTAGCGGGAGAGACCCAGTACTTC
v_call: TRBV5-1
j_call: TRBJ2-5
clone_size: NA
d_call: TRBD2

cdr3_aa: CASSQDLQSQETQYF
cdr3_nt: TGTGCCAGCAGCCAAGATCTGCAGTCCCAAGAGACCCAGTACTTC
v_call: TRBV4-2
j_call: TRBJ2-5
clone_size: NA
d_call: NA

cdr3_aa: CASSLGSGSNTGELFF
cdr3_nt: TGTGCCAGCAGCTTAGGGTCAGGGTCGAACACCGGGGAGCTGTTTTTT
v_call: TRBV7-3
j_call: TRBJ2-2
clone_size: NA
d_call: NA

cdr3_aa: CASSELTGGGQPQHF
cdr3_nt: TGTGCCAGCAGTGAGTTGACAGGGGGCGGGCAGCCCCAGCATTTT
v_call: TRBV6-1
j_call: TRBJ1-5
clone_size: NA
d_call: TRBD1

cdr3_aa: CASSLGTSGLNEQFF
cdr3_nt: TGTGCCAGCAGCCTAGGGACTAGCGGCCTCAATGAGCAGTTCTTC
v_call: TRBV11-3
j_call: TRBJ2-1
clone_size: NA
d_call: TRBD2

cdr3_aa: CASSLYSYNEQFF
cdr3_nt: TGTGCCAGCAGCTTATATTCCTACAATGAGCAGTTCTTC
v_call: TRBV13
j_call: TRBJ2-1
clone_size: NA
d_call: NA